One and the same sample provided the 30 T cell receptor beta chains below, sequenced in a study of identifying expanded T cells in peripheral blood. Assay used: immunoSEQ multiplex PCR; TCRdb lists only in-frame clones, some missing. Found here are 110,000 or so clones, roughly 90% of them singletons; the top ten hold 8.4%. The sample was blood. These TCRs come from a person aged 18 to 75 in good health.

The chain joins TRBV6-6 to TRBJ1-2, with 10 bases that match TRBD1. The V gene end was trimmed by 0 bases and the J gene end by 1 base; junction bases not matched to a gene: 2. The V gene's germline CDR1 is MNHNY and CDR2 SVGAGI (reference sequence). This CDR3 has 16 residues. The CDR3 loop is CASSYSGQGNNYGYTF. CDR3 in DNA: TGTGCCAGCAGTTACTCGGGACAGGGGAATAACTATGGCTACACCTTC.

The rearrangement links TRBV25-1 to TRBJ1-1; possible D gene TRBD1, 6 bases. The V gene lost 0 bases and the J gene lost 4 bases, with 15 bases spanning the gap. Germline CDR1 reads MGHDK; CDR2 reads SYGVNS. There are 16 residues in the CDR3. CDR3 bases: TGTGCCAGCAGTGAATATGGGGGCTTAGACAGCACTGAAGCTTTCTTT. Encoded protein: CASSEYGGLDSTEAFF.

CDR3 in DNA: TGTGCCAGCAATAAGAGGGGGACAGGGAGTGAAAAACTGTTTTTT. It encodes CASNKRGTGSEKLFF. The genes are TRBV9 and TRBJ1-4, with 9 bases matching TRBD1. In germline, CDR1 is SGDLS, CDR2 YYNGEE. Trimming removed 6 bases from V and 7 bases from J; junction bases left unmatched: 10. CDR3 length: 15 residues.

V and J are TRBV5-1 and TRBJ2-1; 8 nucleotides align to TRBD1. Per the germline V gene, CDR1 is SGHRS and CDR2 is YFSETQ. The ends lost 0 bases at V and 9 bases at J; junction bases unmatched: 5. There are 14 residues in the CDR3. CDR3 protein: CASSLAGQGSEQFF. The CDR3 DNA reads as TGCGCCAGCAGCTTGGCCGGACAGGGTAGTGAGCAGTTCTTC.

The rearrangement uses TRBV6-5 and TRBJ1-1; D gene unclear. Looked up from germline, CDR1 is MNHEY and CDR2 is SVGAGI. V lost 0 bases and J 10 bases, leaving 12 bases between the germline ends. The CDR3 is made up of 13 amino acids. The DNA for the CDR3 is TGTGCCAGCAGTTACTCGGGAATTTCTAGAGCTTTCTTT. Protein: CASSYSGISRAFF.

The chain combines TRBV6-5 with TRBJ2-2; TRBD2 matches 9 bases. There are 14 residues in the CDR3. Trimming at V came to 7 bases and at J to 4 bases, leaving 4 bases not matched to a gene. Germline CDR1 reads MNHEY; CDR2 reads SVGAGI. The CDR3 reads CASTNSGSTGELFF. DNA for the CDR3: TGTGCCAGCACCAATAGCGGGAGCACCGGGGAGCTGTTTTTT.

A single count supports this clone. The rearrangement joins TRBV11-3 to TRBJ2-7, with a weak D call TRBD2 (6 bases). V was shortened by 1 base and J by 2 bases, with 12 bases between the two germline ends. The length of the CDR3 is 15 residues. The germline CDR1 and CDR2 sequences are SGHNT and YENEEA. CDR3 region: CASSLGSGQTYEQYF. CDR3 sequence (DNA): TGTGCCAGCAGCTTAGGAAGCGGGCAGACCTACGAGCAGTACTTC.

This clone has a single count. The chain recombines TRBV29-1 with TRBJ2-7, with no clear D. Trimming shortened V by 3 bases and J by 2 bases, and 11 bases separated the two germline ends. Germline V CDR1 and CDR2: SQVTM, ANQGSEA. The CDR3 consists of 13 residues. In DNA form, the CDR3 reads TGCAGCGTTGAGGGGAACAGCCCCTACGAGCAGTACTTC. The encoded protein is CSVEGNSPYEQYF.

To note about this clone: The junction shows a germline mismatch at one end, possibly a read error. The V gene is TRBV7-9, the J gene TRBJ2-7; D gene ambiguous. The length of the CDR3 is 11 residues. In germline, CDR1 is SEHNR, CDR2 FQNEAQ (reference sequence). Here the CDR3 reads CASSGRNEQYF. The DNA of the CDR3 is TGCGCCAGCAGTGGTAGGAACGAGCAGTACTTC.

For this clone: A read error may produce the germline difference seen at one junction end. The chain carries TRBV19 and TRBJ1-1; D unclear. The germline CDR1 and CDR2 sequences are LNHDA and SQIVND (reference sequence). The CDR3 extends over 13 amino acids. CDR3 bases: TGTGCCAGTAGTATATCGGTTAGGGCTGAACCTTTCTTT. Its protein is CASSISVRAEPFF.

The genes are TRBV18 and TRBJ1-1; no definite D call. CDR3 size: 14 residues. Germline values: CDR1 KGHSH, CDR2 LQKENI. V was trimmed by 3 bases and J by 1 base, leaving 9 bases between them. CDR3 protein: CASSPARWNTEAFF. As DNA, the CDR3 is TGTGCCAGCTCACCCGCCCGTTGGAACACTGAAGCTTTCTTT.

V usage is TRBV7-3 and J usage is TRBJ2-3; weak D call: TRBD1 (6 bases). Trimming cost V 2 bases and J 3 bases, with 12 bases left between them. CDR1 is SGHTA and CDR2 is FQGTGA in the germline V gene. The CDR3 consists of 15 residues. CDR3 DNA sequence: TGTGCCAGCAGCTTAGCAACAGGGAAAACAGATACGCAGTATTTT. Translation: CASSLATGKTDTQYF.

The rearrangement uses TRBV4-3 and TRBJ1-5; D is unresolved. The CDR3 contains 15 residues. Trimming left V 3 bases short and J 0 bases short, with 9 bases between. Per germline, CDR1 LGHNA and CDR2 YSLEER. CDR3 sequence reads: CASSHEGDSNQPQHF. The DNA for the CDR3 is TGCGCCAGCAGCCACGAGGGAGATAGCAATCAGCCCCAGCATTTT.

This chain links TRBV5-5 with TRBJ2-1; D might be TRBD1 or TRBD2, each matching 5 bases. The CDR3 is made up of 15 amino acids. Per germline, CDR1 SGHKS and CDR2 YYEKEE (reference sequence). Trimming cost V 0 bases and J 6 bases, with 13 bases left between them. CDR3 sequence (DNA): TGTGCCAGCAGCTTGGCACAGGACTCACCCAATGAGCAGTTCTTC. Translation gives CASSLAQDSPNEQFF.

The chain recombines TRBV10-3 with TRBJ2-3; D is uncertain. Between the trimmed V and J ends, which lost 3 bases and 0 bases, there was a span of 10 bases. The CDR3 spans 15 residues. Germline V gives CDR1 ENHRY, CDR2 SYGVKD. CDR3 coding DNA: TGTGCCATCAGTGACGACGGCTCTAGCACAGATACGCAGTATTTT. Encoded protein: CAISDDGSSTDTQYF.

V usage is TRBV13 and J usage is TRBJ2-7; a weak D match, TRBD2 (5 bases). CDR3 length: 14 amino acids. The V gene lost 2 bases and the J gene lost 6 bases, with 14 bases spanning the gap. Per the germline V gene, CDR1 is PRHDT and CDR2 is FYEKMQ (reference sequence). This chain's CDR3 is CASSLMVLRGEQYF. CDR3 DNA: TGTGCCAGCAGCTTAATGGTACTACGGGGCGAGCAGTACTTC.

The chain is built from TRBV7-3 and TRBJ2-1, with D possibly TRBD1 on 5 matching bases. Trimming shortened V by 2 bases and J by 10 bases, and 12 bases separated the two germline ends. There are 13 residues in the CDR3. The germline V gene encodes CDR1 SGHTA and CDR2 FQGTGA. The CDR3 DNA reads as TGTGCCAGCAGCTTAGGGCAGGGCGGAGAGCAGTTCTTC. Translated, it gives CASSLGQGGEQFF.

The V gene is TRBV6-5, the J gene TRBJ1-5; 8 nucleotides line up with TRBD1. CDR1 and CDR2 from the germline V gene are MNHEY and SVGAGI. This CDR3 is built from 13 residues. V trimming: 4 bases; J trimming: 5 bases; junction bases outside the gene matches: 1. The CDR3 loop is CASSSTGDQPQHF. The CDR3, as DNA: TGTGCCAGCAGTTCGACAGGGGATCAGCCCCAGCATTTT.

V gene TRBV27 combines with J gene TRBJ1-2, with TRBD1 matching 7 bases. J lost 8 bases, V lost 4 bases, and 4 bases had no gene match. The V gene's germline CDR1 is MNHEY and CDR2 SMNVEV (reference sequence). The CDR3 is made up of 12 amino acids. CDR3 loop: CASSSMDRGYTF. The CDR3 nucleotides are TGTGCCAGCAGTTCAATGGACAGGGGCTACACCTTC.

The rearrangement links TRBV7-9 to TRBJ1-3; D gene unclear. Germline CDR1 SEHNR, CDR2 FQNEAQ (reference sequence). This CDR3 is built from 15 residues. The V and J ends lost 2 bases and 5 bases respectively, with 13 bases between them. The CDR3 DNA sequence: TGTGCCAGCAGCTTAAACACGCGGTTACGAAACACCATATATTTT. Its translation is CASSLNTRLRNTIYF.

This rearrangement joins TRBV11-2 to TRBJ2-7; tentative D call: TRBD2 (5 bases). Germline assignment: CDR1 SGHAT and CDR2 FQNNGV. V was pared by 5 bases and J by 6 bases, with 11 bases between. This CDR3 comprises 12 residues. The CDR3 sequence is CASSLTTAEQYF. The CDR3 nucleotides are TGTGCCAGCAGCCTGACTACCGCCGAGCAGTACTTC.

J is TRBJ2-7 and V is TRBV28; a weak D match, TRBD2 (7 bases). This CDR3 region has 17 residues. Germline-derived CDR1 and CDR2 are MDHEN and SYDVKM. V lost 5 bases and J lost 2, with 22 bases in between. The CDR3 loop is CASSGGAPRAPAYEQYF. The CDR3 region has the DNA TGTGCCAGCAGTGGGGGGGCCCCACGGGCACCAGCCTACGAGCAGTACTTC.

The V and J genes are TRBV29-1 and TRBJ2-7, with D possibly matching TRBD1 (5 bases). This CDR3 is built from 13 residues. Germline lookup yields CDR1 SQVTM and CDR2 ANQGSEA. Deletions cut 2 bases from V and 5 bases from J, with 13 bases between. In nucleotides, the CDR3 is TGCAGCGTTGAATTGGAAGGGGTCCACGAGCAGTACTTC. Its protein is CSVELEGVHEQYF.

In this sample, this clone turned up once. The chain has TRBV10-3 and TRBJ2-1, with 8 bases that match TRBD1. The V segment lost 6 bases and the J segment 5 bases; nucleotides outside the gene matches: 3. The CDR3 totals 13 residues. CDR1 and CDR2 (germline): ENHRY, SYGVKD. CDR3 nucleotides: TGTGCCATCAGCTCGGACAGGGACAATGAGCAGTTCTTC. Amino acid sequence: CAISSDRDNEQFF.

This chain uses TRBV11-2 with TRBJ2-2, with TRBD1 matching 11 bases. Germline V gene data show CDR1 as SGHAT and CDR2 as FQNNGV. The junction had 10 bases not matched to a gene; V was cut back by 3 bases and J by 1 base. The CDR3 consists of 19 residues. DNA for the CDR3: TGTGCCAGCAGCTTTTTCGGGGACAGGGGGAATTGGAACACCGGGGAGCTGTTTTTT. Translating gives CASSFFGDRGNWNTGELFF.

The chain is built from TRBV5-1 and TRBJ2-1; D remains ambiguous. CDR1 SGHRS and CDR2 YFSETQ come from the germline V gene. Deletions cut 4 bases from V and 2 bases from J, with 13 bases between. The CDR3 has 15 residues. CDR3 nucleotides: TGCGCCAGCAGCCCCGGGTCGAAAACCTACAATGAGCAGTTCTTC. Protein sequence: CASSPGSKTYNEQFF.

The chain recombines TRBV12-5 with TRBJ2-2, with a possible D match to TRBD1 (5 bases). CDR1 and CDR2 from the germline V gene are LGHNT and FRNRAP. Trimming removed 1 base from V and 3 bases from J, with 6 bases in between. The CDR3 spans 14 residues. The CDR3 spells CASGLEQDTGELFF. As DNA, the CDR3 is TGTGCTAGTGGTTTGGAACAGGACACCGGGGAGCTGTTTTTT.

As to this clone: Additional DNA sequences in this sample encode the identical CDR3. The V gene is TRBV5-1, the J gene TRBJ1-3, with D unresolved. Germline V gene data show CDR1 as SGHRS and CDR2 as YFSETQ. There are 13 residues in the CDR3. Trimming took 2 bases from V and 2 from J, leaving 5 bases between them. CDR3 sequence (DNA): TGCGCCAGCAGCTTAGGGACTGGAAACACCATATATTTT. This encodes CASSLGTGNTIYF. The whole variable domain, remainder taken from reference TRBV5-1 and TRBJ1-3, is KAGVTQTPRYLIKTRGQQVTLSCSPISGHRSVSWYQQTPGQGLQFLFEYFSETQRNKGNFPGRFSGRQFSNSRSEMNVSTLELGDSALYLCASSLGTGNTIYFGEGSWLTVV.

In its sample, this clone was seen once. The V gene is TRBV5-6, the J gene TRBJ2-6; possibly TRBD2 for D (5 bases). Germline CDR1 and CDR2: SGHDT and YYEEEE. This CDR3 spans 17 amino acids. V was pared by 1 base and J by 2 bases, with 13 bases between. This CDR3 is CASSLIWQEAGANVLTF. CDR3 DNA sequence: TGTGCCAGCAGCTTGATTTGGCAGGAGGCTGGGGCCAACGTCCTGACTTTC.

This chain uses TRBV18 with TRBJ1-2; 8 bases map to TRBD1. From germline, CDR1 is KGHSH and CDR2 LQKENI. Trimming removed 0 bases from V and 8 bases from J; junction bases left unmatched: 5. The CDR3 spans 14 residues. In DNA form, the CDR3 reads TGTGCCAGCTCACCACCCCAGGGGGCGCGCGGCTACACCTTC. Translation gives CASSPPQGARGYTF.